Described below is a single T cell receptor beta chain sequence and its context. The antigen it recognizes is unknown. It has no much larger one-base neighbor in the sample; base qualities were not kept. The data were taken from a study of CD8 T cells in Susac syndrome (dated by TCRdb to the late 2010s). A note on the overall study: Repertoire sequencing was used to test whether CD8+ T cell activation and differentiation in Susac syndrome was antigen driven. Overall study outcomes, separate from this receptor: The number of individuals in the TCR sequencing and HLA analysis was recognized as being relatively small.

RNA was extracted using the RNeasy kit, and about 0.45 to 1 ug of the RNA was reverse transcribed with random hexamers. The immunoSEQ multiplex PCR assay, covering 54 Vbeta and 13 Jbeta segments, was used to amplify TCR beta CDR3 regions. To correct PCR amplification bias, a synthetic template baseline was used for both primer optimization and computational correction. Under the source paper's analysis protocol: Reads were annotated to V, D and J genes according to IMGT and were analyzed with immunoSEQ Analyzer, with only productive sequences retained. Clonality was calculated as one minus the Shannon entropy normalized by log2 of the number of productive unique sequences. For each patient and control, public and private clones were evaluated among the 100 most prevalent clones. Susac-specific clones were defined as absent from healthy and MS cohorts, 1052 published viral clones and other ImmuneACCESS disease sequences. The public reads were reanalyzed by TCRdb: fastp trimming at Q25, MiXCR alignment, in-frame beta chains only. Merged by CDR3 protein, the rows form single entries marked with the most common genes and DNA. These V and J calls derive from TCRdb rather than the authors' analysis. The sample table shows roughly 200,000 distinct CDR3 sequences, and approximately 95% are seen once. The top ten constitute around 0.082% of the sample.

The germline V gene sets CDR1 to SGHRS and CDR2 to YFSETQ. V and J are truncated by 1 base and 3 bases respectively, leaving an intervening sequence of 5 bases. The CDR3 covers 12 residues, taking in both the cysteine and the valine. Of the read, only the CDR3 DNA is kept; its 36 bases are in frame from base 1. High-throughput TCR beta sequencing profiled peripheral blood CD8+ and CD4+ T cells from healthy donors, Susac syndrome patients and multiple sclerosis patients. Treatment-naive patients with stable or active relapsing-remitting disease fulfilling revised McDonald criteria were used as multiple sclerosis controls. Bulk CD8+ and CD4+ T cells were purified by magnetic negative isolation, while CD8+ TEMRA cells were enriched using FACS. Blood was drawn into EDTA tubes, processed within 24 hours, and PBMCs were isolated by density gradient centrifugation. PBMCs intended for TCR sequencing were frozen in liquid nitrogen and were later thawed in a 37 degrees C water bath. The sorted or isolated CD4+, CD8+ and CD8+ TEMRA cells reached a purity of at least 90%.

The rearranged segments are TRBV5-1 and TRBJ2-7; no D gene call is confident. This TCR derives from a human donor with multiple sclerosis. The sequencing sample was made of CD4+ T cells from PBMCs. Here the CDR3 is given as CASSLWDYEQYV. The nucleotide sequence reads TGCGCCAGCAGCTTGTGGGACTACGAGCAGTACGTC.